These 20 T cell receptor beta chains came from one sample sequenced in a study of human T cells and chemical hapten exposure. Unseparated into fractions, whole blood served as the source from which total RNA was extracted. TCRdb redid the calling of the 5' RACE reads with MiXCR, one entry per CDR3 protein. Of tens of thousands of distinct CDR3 sequences listed, more than 7.5% are singletons. These receptors were taken from a male donor in good health.

This clonotype has just a few counts. V gene TRBV5-4 combines with J gene TRBJ1-2, with D perhaps TRBD1 (5 bases). CDR1 and CDR2 from the germline V gene are SGHNT and YYREEE (reference sequence). The V gene lost 3 bases and the J gene lost 6 bases, with 12 bases spanning the gap. The CDR3 runs 13 residues. CDR3 amino acids: CASSSRTGDGYTF. The CDR3 bases are TGTGCCAGCAGCTCTCGGACGGGGGATGGCTACACCTTC.

The V call is TRBV3-1, the J call TRBJ1-5; D is unresolved. The CDR3 runs 14 residues. Trimming shortened V by 1 base and J by 4 bases, and 8 bases separated the two germline ends. The germline V gene encodes CDR1 LGHDT and CDR2 YNNKEL (reference sequence). CDR3: CASSQGRANQPQHF. The DNA for the CDR3 is TGTGCCAGCAGCCAAGGGCGGGCGAATCAGCCCCAGCATTTT.

J is TRBJ1-5 and V is TRBV23-1, with 7 bases lining up with TRBD1. TRBV23-1 is marked as an open reading frame, function uncertain. V shed 4 bases and J 9 bases; nucleotides not matched to a gene: 12. The CDR3 is made up of 15 amino acids. Here the CDR3 reads CASSLGGQVLRPQHF. The DNA of the CDR3 is TGCGCCAGCAGTCTAGGAGGACAGGTTCTACGGCCCCAGCATTTT.

The chain combines TRBV4-3 with TRBJ2-6, with 9 bases matching TRBD1. The V and J ends lost 0 bases and 1 base, in that order; junction bases with no gene match: 7. This CDR3 spans 19 amino acids. The germline V gene has CDR1 LGHNA and CDR2 YSLEER. CDR3 nucleotide sequence: TGCGCCAGCAGCCAAGATCACGGACAGGGGTCGTCTGGGGCCAACGTCCTGACTTTC. This translates into CASSQDHGQGSSGANVLTF.

The V call is TRBV3-1, the J call TRBJ2-1; 9 bases line up with TRBD1. The CDR3 has 14 amino acids. V gave up 8 bases and J gave up 10 bases; unmatched junction bases: 12. Germline CDR1 and CDR2: LGHDT and YNNKEL (reference sequence). Here the CDR3 DNA reads TGTGCCAGCGGTTCCGGGACAGGGTACTACGAGCAGTTCTTC. Translation: CASGSGTGYYEQFF.

This clonotype was counted a few times. J is TRBJ2-7 and V is TRBV7-8; perhaps TRBD1 as D (6 bases). The CDR3 sequence is 12 residues long. V was cut by 5 bases and J by 6 bases, with 11 bases left in between. Per germline, CDR1 SGHVS and CDR2 FQNEAQ. The CDR3 protein is CASSPGTLEQYF. In nucleotides, the CDR3 is TGTGCCAGCAGCCCGGGGACACTCGAGCAGTACTTC. Full variable domain (outside the CDR3, taken from reference TRBV7-8 and TRBJ2-7): GAGVSQSPRYKVAKRGQDVALRCDPISGHVSLFWYQQALGQGPEFLTYFQNEAQLDKSGLPSDRFFAERPEGSVSTLKIQRTQQEDSAVYLCASSPGTLEQYFGPGTRLTVT.

This clonotype was seen only a few times. The rearrangement links TRBV12-3 or TRBV12-4 to TRBJ1-1; TRBD1 aligns across 7 bases. Trimming cost V 5 bases and J 1 base; bases outside gene matches: 7. CDR3 size: 15 residues. This CDR3 is CASSPGQESNTEAFF. The CDR3 DNA sequence: TGTGCCAGCAGTCCAGGACAGGAGTCGAACACTGAAGCTTTCTTT.

This clonotype was seen at least ten times. V and J are TRBV7-7 and TRBJ2-3, with unresolved D. CDR1 and CDR2 from the germline V gene are SSHAT and FNYEAQ (reference sequence). CDR3 length equals 14 residues. V gave up 1 base and J gave up 4 bases, with 9 bases separating them. The CDR3 bases are TGTGCCAGCAGCTTAGATGGCGGATCAGATACGCAGTATTTT. This codes for CASSLDGGSDTQYF.

This clonotype showed up many times. The gene calls are TRBV18 and TRBJ1-6; TRBD1 is a possible D gene (5 bases). Germline V CDR1 and CDR2: KGHSH, LQKENI. The CDR3 is 18 amino acids. V was trimmed by 2 bases and J by 7 bases, leaving 21 bases between them. The CDR3 here is CASSPGLRTIRGNSPLHF. The CDR3 nucleotides read TGTGCCAGCTCACCAGGCTTACGGACCATACGGGGCAATTCACCCCTCCACTTT.

This clonotype was recorded a few times. V usage is TRBV6-1 and J usage is TRBJ2-7, with D maybe TRBD1 (5 bases). This CDR3 is built from 17 residues. Looked up from germline, CDR1 is MNHNS and CDR2 is SASEGT. The ends were cut back, 1 base at V and 2 bases at J, with 18 bases in the middle. DNA for the CDR3: TGTGCCAGCAGTGAAGGCAAAGGGGTCTTTCTTACCTACGAGCAGTACTTC. Its protein is CASSEGKGVFLTYEQYF.

There are a few counts of this clonotype. This chain links TRBV7-9 with TRBJ2-5; possibly TRBD2 for D (7 bases). The CDR3 sequence is 16 residues long. Germline CDR1 reads SEHNR; CDR2 reads FQNEAQ (reference sequence). Trimming took 3 bases from V and 1 from J, leaving 15 bases between them. The DNA for the CDR3 is TGTGCCAGCAGCTTTGTCCCGGGGGGCCGCCAAGAGACCCAGTACTTC. The encoded protein is CASSFVPGGRQETQYF.

This clonotype has more than one count but fewer than ten. The rearrangement joins TRBV27 to TRBJ1-2, with D unclear. The germline V gene encodes CDR1 MNHEY and CDR2 SMNVEV (reference sequence). V lost 5 bases to trimming and J lost 3 bases, with 16 bases between them. CDR3 size: 15 residues. CDR3: CASSLGGPRDYGYTF. The CDR3 bases are TGTGCCAGCAGTCTAGGAGGGCCCCGGGACTATGGCTACACCTTC.

This clonotype was seen at least ten times. The rearrangement joins TRBV4-3 to TRBJ2-7, with D perhaps matching TRBD1 or TRBD2 (5 bases each). With 0 bases removed from V and 0 bases from J, the gap between germline ends came to 9 bases. The CDR3 spans 15 residues. Germline V gene data show CDR1 as LGHNA and CDR2 as YSLEER. The CDR3 loop reads CASSQEKGSSYEQYF. DNA of the CDR3: TGCGCCAGCAGCCAAGAAAAGGGGAGCTCCTACGAGCAGTACTTC.

The table lists this clonotype with many counts. V usage is TRBV7-9 and J usage is TRBJ2-2; no clear D gene. Trimming removed 6 bases from V and 1 base from J, with 9 bases in between. CDR1 and CDR2 from the germline V gene are SEHNR and FQNEAQ (reference sequence). The CDR3 is 14 amino acids. CDR3 coding DNA: TGTGCCAGCAGTACCGCAGAGAACACCGGGGAGCTGTTTTTT. Translating gives CASSTAENTGELFF.

There are many counts of this clonotype. This chain connects TRBV6-4 to TRBJ1-5; D unclear. Germline loops: CDR1 MRHNA, CDR2 SNTAGT. The CDR3 length is 14 residues. V lost 0 bases and J lost 3, with 6 bases in between. The CDR3 protein is CASSDSGDNQPQHF. The DNA for the CDR3 is TGTGCCAGCAGTGACTCAGGAGACAATCAGCCCCAGCATTTT.

This clonotype was counted at least ten times. The rearrangement links TRBV6-2 or TRBV6-3 to TRBJ1-1, with 7 bases that match TRBD1. This CDR3 is built from 13 residues. Trimming cost V 2 bases and J 4 bases; bases outside gene matches: 1. CDR1 MNHEY and CDR2 SVGEGT come from the germline V gene. CDR3: CASSYDRATEAFF. CDR3 DNA sequence: TGTGCCAGCAGTTACGACAGGGCCACTGAAGCTTTCTTT.

Only a few counts were recorded for this clonotype. This chain links TRBV12-3 or TRBV12-4 with TRBJ2-4; D remains unclear. Between the trimmed V and J ends, which lost 0 bases and 9 bases, there was a span of 12 bases. The CDR3 spans 14 residues. In DNA form, the CDR3 reads TGTGCCAGCAGTTTAGCTGGGCCGAAGGGCATTCAGTACTTC. As protein: CASSLAGPKGIQYF.

The CDR3 loop reads CSVEGGSYNEQFF. CDR3 sequence (DNA): TGCAGCGTTGAAGGCGGGTCCTACAATGAGCAGTTCTTC. V gene TRBV29-1 combines with J gene TRBJ2-1; a possible D gene is TRBD2 (5 bases). CDR1 and CDR2 from the germline V gene are SQVTM and ANQGSEA. The CDR3 is 13 residues long. Trimming stripped 1 base from V and 1 base from J, with 5 bases between.

This clonotype showed up many times. The genes are TRBV16 and TRBJ1-4; D gene ambiguous. In germline, CDR1 is KGHSY, CDR2 FQNENV. Trimming shortened V by 0 bases and J by 5 bases, and 10 bases separated the two germline ends. The CDR3 runs to 15 residues. CDR3 nucleotide sequence: TGTGCCAGCAGCCAATCAAGAGGTGGGAATGAAAAACTGTTTTTT. It specifies CASSQSRGGNEKLFF.

This CDR3 is CASSDGSYEQYF. CDR3 DNA sequence: TGTGCCAGCAGCGACGGTTCCTACGAGCAGTACTTC. This chain connects TRBV6-1 to TRBJ2-7, with no clear D. In germline, CDR1 is MNHNS, CDR2 SASEGT. Trimming took 6 bases from V and 1 from J, leaving 7 bases between them. The CDR3 sequence is 12 residues long.